This T cell receptor beta chain appears in the sequencing data of a study of T-cell memory formation after mild COVID-19. TCRdb reprocessed the 5' RACE reads via MiXCR and lists one record per CDR3 protein. The data show hundreds of thousands of distinct CDR3 sequences, roughly 25% seen once. General study findings and limits: CD4+ bias marked clones expanding day 15 to 37, unlike balanced contracting clones.

CDR1 SQVTM and CDR2 ANQGSEA come from the germline V gene. CDR3 length equals 11 residues. The V end lost 5 bases, the J end lost 9 bases, and 11 bases lay between the germline ends. This clonotype was seen a handful of times. The target antigen is unknown. This chain uses TRBV29-1 with TRBJ2-1, with TRBD2 as a possible D gene (5 bases). The receptor comes from an adult woman who had mild COVID-19 (a few samples of this study predate the infection). Cell type and time point are not known. Sequenced material: PBMCs or a T cell subset sorted from them (not recorded which). As DNA, the CDR3 is TGCAGCGTTTCGGGATTTTTTGAGCAGTTCTTC. Its translation: CSVSGFFEQFF.